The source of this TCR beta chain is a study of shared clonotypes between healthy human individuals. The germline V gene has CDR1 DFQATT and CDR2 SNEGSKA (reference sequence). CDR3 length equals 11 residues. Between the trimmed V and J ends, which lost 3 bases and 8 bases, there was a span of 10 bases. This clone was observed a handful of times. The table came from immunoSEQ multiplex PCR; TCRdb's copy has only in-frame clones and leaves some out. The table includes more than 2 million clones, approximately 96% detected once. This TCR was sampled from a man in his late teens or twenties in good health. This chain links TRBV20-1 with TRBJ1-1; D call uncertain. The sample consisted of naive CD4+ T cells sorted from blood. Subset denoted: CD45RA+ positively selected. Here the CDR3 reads CSASRREEAFF. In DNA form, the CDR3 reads TGCAGTGCTAGTCGGAGGGAAGAAGCTTTCTTT.